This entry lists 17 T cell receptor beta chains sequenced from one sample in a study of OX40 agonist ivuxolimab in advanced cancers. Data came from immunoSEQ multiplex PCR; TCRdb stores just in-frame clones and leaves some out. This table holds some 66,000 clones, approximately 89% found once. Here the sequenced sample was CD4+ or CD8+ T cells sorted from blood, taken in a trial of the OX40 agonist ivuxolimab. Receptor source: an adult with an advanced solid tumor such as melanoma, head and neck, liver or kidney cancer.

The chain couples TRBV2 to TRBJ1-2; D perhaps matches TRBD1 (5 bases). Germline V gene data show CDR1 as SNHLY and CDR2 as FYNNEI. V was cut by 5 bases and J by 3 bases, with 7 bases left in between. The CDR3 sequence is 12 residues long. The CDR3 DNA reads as TGTGCCAGCAGTCGGGACGACTATGGCTACACCTTC. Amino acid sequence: CASSRDDYGYTF.

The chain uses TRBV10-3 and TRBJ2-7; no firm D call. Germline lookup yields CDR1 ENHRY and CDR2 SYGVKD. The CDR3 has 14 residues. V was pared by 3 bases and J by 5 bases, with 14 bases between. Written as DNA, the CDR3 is TGTGCCATCAGTGACGGAACCGGGCTCAACGAGCAGTACTTC. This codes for CAISDGTGLNEQYF.

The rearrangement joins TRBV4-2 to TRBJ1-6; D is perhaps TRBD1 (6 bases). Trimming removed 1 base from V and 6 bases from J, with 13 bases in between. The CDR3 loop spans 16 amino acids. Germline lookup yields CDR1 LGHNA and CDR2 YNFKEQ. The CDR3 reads CASSQVSRGGNSPLHF. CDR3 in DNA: TGTGCCAGCAGCCAAGTGTCAAGGGGGGGTAATTCACCCCTCCACTTT.

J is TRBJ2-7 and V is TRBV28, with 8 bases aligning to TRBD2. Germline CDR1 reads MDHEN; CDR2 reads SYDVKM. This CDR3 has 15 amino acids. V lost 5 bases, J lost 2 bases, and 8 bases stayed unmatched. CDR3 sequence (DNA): TGTGCCAGCAGTATCGGGGGGGCCGCGACCTACGAGCAGTACTTC. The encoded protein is CASSIGGAATYEQYF.

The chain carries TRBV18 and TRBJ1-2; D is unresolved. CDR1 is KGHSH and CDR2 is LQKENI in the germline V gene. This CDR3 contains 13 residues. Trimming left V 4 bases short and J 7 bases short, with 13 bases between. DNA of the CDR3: TGTGCCAGCTCACAAACCCAATGGGGTGGCTACACCTTC. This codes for CASSQTQWGGYTF.

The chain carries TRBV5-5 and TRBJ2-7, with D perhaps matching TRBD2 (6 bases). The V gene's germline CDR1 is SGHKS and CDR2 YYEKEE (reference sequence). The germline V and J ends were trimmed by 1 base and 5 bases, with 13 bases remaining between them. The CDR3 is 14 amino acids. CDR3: CASSLWEGGNEQYF. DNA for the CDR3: TGTGCCAGCAGCTTGTGGGAAGGAGGGAACGAGCAGTACTTC. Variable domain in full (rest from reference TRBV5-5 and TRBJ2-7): DAGVTQSPTHLIKTRGQQVTLRCSPISGHKSVSWYQQVLGQGPQFIFQYYEKEERGRGNFPDRFSARQFPNYSSELNVNALLLGDSALYLCASSLWEGGNEQYFGPGTRLTVT.

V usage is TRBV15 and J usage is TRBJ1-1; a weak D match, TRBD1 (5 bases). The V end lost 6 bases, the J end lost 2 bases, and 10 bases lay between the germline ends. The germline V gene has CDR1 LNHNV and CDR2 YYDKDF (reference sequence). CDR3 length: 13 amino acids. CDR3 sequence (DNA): TGTGCCACCAGTAGGGACCTTAACACTGAAGCTTTCTTT. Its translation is CATSRDLNTEAFF.

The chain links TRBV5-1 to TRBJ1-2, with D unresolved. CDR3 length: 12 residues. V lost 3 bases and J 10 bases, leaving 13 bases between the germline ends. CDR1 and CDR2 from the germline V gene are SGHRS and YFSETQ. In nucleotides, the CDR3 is TGCGCCAGCAGCTCGGAGCAATTCGACTACACCTTC. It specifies CASSSEQFDYTF.

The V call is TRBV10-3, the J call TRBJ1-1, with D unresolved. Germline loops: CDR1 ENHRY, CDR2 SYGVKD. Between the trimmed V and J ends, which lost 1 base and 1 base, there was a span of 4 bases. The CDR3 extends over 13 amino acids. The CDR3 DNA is TGTGCCATCAGTGAGTTCGAGAACACTGAAGCTTTCTTT. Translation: CAISEFENTEAFF.

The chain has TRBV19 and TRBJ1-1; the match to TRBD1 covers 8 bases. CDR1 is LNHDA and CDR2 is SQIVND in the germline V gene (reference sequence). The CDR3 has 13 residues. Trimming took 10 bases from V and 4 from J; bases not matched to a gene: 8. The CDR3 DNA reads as TGTGCCAAACGCAGGGGGCGCGGCACTGAAGCTTTCTTT. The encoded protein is CAKRRGRGTEAFF.

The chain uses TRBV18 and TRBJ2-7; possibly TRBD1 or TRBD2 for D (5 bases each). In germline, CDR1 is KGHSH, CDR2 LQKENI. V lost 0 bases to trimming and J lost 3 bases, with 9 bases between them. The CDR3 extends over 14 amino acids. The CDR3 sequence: CASSPPEGHYEQYF. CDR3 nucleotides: TGTGCCAGCTCACCACCAGAGGGGCACTACGAGCAGTACTTC.

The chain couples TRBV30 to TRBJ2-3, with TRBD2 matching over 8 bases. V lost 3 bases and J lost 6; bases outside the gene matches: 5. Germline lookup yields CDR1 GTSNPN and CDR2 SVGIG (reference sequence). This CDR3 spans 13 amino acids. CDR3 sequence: CAWSVRLADTQYF. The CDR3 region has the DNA TGTGCCTGGAGCGTTAGACTAGCGGATACGCAGTATTTT. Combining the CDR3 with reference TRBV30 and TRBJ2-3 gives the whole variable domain SQTIHQWPATLVQPVGSPLSLECTVEGTSNPNLYWYRQAAGRGLQLLFYSVGIGQISSEVPQNLSASRPQDRQFILSSKKLLLSDSGFYLCAWSVRLADTQYFGPGTRLTVL.

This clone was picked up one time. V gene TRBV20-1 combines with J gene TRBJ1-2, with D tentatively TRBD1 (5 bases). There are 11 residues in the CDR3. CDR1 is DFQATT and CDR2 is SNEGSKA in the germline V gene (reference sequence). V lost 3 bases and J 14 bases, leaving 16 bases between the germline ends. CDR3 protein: CSASSGTAWTF. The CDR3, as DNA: TGCAGTGCTAGTTCAGGGACGGCTTGGACCTTC.

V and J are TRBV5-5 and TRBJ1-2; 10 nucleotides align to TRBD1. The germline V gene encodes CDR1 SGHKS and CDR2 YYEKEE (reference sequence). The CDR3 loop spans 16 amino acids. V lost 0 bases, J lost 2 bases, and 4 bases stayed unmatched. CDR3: CASSLGGGQGNYGYTF. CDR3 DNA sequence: TGTGCCAGCAGCTTGGGCGGGGGACAGGGGAACTATGGCTACACCTTC. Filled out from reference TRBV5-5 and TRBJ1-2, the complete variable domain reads DAGVTQSPTHLIKTRGQQVTLRCSPISGHKSVSWYQQVLGQGPQFIFQYYEKEERGRGNFPDRFSARQFPNYSSELNVNALLLGDSALYLCASSLGGGQGNYGYTFGSGTRLTVV.

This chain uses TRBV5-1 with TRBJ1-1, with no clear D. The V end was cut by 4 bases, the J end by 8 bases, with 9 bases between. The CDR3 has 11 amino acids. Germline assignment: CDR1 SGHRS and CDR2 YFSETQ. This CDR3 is CASSKQGEAFF. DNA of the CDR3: TGCGCCAGCAGCAAACAAGGAGAAGCTTTCTTT.

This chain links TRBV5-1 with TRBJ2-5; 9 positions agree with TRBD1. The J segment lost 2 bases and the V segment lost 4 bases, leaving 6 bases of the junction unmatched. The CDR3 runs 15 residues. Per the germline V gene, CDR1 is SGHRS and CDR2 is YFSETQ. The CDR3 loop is CASSATGTGQETQYF. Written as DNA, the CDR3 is TGCGCCAGCAGCGCCACCGGGACAGGGCAAGAGACCCAGTACTTC. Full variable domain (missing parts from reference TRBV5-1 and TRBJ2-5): KAGVTQTPRYLIKTRGQQVTLSCSPISGHRSVSWYQQTPGQGLQFLFEYFSETQRNKGNFPGRFSGRQFSNSRSEMNVSTLELGDSALYLCASSATGTGQETQYFGPGTRLLVL.

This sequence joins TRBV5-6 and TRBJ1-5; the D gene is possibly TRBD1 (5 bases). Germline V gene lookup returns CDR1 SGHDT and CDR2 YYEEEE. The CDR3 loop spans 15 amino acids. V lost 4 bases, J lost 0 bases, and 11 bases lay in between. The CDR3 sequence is CASSTQGYSNQPQHF. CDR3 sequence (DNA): TGTGCCAGCAGCACGCAGGGTTATAGCAATCAGCCCCAGCATTTT.